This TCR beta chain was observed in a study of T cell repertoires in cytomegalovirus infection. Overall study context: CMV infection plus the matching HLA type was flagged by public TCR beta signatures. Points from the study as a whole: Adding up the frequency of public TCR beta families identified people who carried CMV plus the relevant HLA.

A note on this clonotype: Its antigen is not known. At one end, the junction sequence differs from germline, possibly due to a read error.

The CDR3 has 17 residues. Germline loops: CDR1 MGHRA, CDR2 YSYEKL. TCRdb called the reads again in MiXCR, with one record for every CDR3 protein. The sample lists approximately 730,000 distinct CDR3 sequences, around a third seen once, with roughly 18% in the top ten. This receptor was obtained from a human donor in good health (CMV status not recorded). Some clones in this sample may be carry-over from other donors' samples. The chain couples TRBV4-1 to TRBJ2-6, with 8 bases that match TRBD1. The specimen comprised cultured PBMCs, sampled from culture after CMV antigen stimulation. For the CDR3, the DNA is TGTGCCAGCAGCCAGGGGACAGGCTTCTCTGGGGCCAACGTCCTGACTTTC. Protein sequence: CASSQGTGFSGANVLTF.